This T cell receptor beta chain originates from a study of blood T cell repertoires in COVID-19. Study summary: The origin of the acute and convalescent COVID-19 samples was the United States, Italy and Spain. PBMCs, B-cell-depleted T cells, or T cells were the source of the cDNA or gDNA that made up the material.

V shed 4 bases, J shed 5 bases, and the junction held 6 bases outside the gene matches. Germline V lookup: CDR1 MNHEY, CDR2 SMNVEV (reference sequence). The CDR3 sequence is 15 residues long. Each recovered donor of Cohort 3 presented with two negative PCRs, clearance, or symptom resolution. Methods used by the authors: Nucleated cell counts were estimated from reference gene primer amplification. The method was immunoSEQ multiplex PCR; TCRdb's version includes in-frame clones alone and lacks a portion of them. The V and J calls and clone size were taken over from that table, and D and trimming were inferred from the DNA. In the table there are some 260,000 clones, around nine tenths of which are singletons.

The material sequenced was PBMCs or T cells enriched from blood (not recorded which). This receptor was taken from a young woman who had recovered from COVID-19. The chain couples TRBV27 to TRBJ2-1, with TRBD1 identical over 9 bases. The chain's CDR3 is CASSSGQGWNNEQFF. CDR3 coding DNA: TGTGCCAGCAGTTCCGGACAGGGGTGGAACAATGAGCAGTTCTTC.